A selection of T cell receptor beta chains follows, all from one sample in a study of T cells in Graves' hyperthyroidism and ophthalmopathy. TCRdb independently ran MiXCR on the multiplex PCR reads; one entry per CDR3 protein. Among roughly 630,000 distinct CDR3 sequences listed, approximately 15% were seen once. Sample: blood. The receptors were sampled from a woman aged 25 to 39 with Graves' hyperthyroidism. CDR3s leave out the opening cysteine and the closing phenylalanine or tryptophan.

j_gene | len | v_gene | CDR3aa
TRBJ1-1 | 10 | TRBV6-1 | ASSRLNTEAF
TRBJ2-3 | 14 | TRBV7-7 | ASSLEERLDTDTQY
TRBJ2-1 | 11 | TRBV3-1 | ASSLMGGYEQF
TRBJ2-2 | 16 | TRBV6-6 | ASSSPGGRLRSTGELF
TRBJ2-3 | 12 | TRBV29-1 | SVSRLEPSDTQY
TRBJ2-7 | 13 | TRBV7-9 | ASSFREGATYEQY
TRBJ2-1 | 11 | TRBV7-2 | ASSLTRENEQF
TRBJ1-1 | 15 | TRBV7-2 | ASSLDVRAWVGPQAF
TRBJ2-4 | 13 | TRBV20-1 | SARSAGGPMDIQY
TRBJ2-7 | 12 | TRBV20-1 | SAGSGTSTYEQY
TRBJ1-5 | 11 | TRBV20-1 | SAETVSNQPQH
TRBJ2-7 | 11 | TRBV7-8 | ASSPTTAYEQY
TRBJ2-3 | 12 | TRBV27 | ASSSQPITDTQY
TRBJ2-6 | 14 | TRBV27 | ASSLRRDPGANVLT
TRBJ2-1 | 13 | TRBV6-1 | ASSLPGLGDNEQF
TRBJ2-1 | 13 | TRBV7-2 | ASSKGGTTYNEQF
TRBJ1-5 | 12 | TRBV7-9 | ASSQNGDDQPQH
TRBJ2-3 | 14 | TRBV14 | ASSQDPSTLTDTQY
TRBJ2-7 | 13 | TRBV11-2 | ASSLEAGGYYEQY
TRBJ2-7 | 11 | TRBV10-2 | ASSGGRGYEQY
TRBJ1-2 | 12 | TRBV7-2 | ASSLDPGTVGYT
TRBJ1-1 | 14 | TRBV7-2 | ASSLGFTTANTEAF
TRBJ1-5 | 14 | TRBV19 | ASSSKRTGYNQPQH
TRBJ1-2 | 13 | TRBV24-1 | ATSDSRTGNYGYT
TRBJ2-1 | 14 | TRBV24-1 | ATSDTSGRTYNEQF
TRBJ2-1 | 13 | TRBV5-6 | ASSPDRVLDNEQF
TRBJ2-1 | 11 | TRBV11-2 | ASRIHSGNEQF
TRBJ1-3 | 9 | TRBV7-2 | ASSLGYTIY
TRBJ2-3 | 14 | TRBV18 | ASSDSLAGLTDTQY
TRBJ2-1 | 15 | TRBV9 | ASSAPGLAGVYNEQF